This TCR beta chain was observed in a study of T cells in localized non-small cell lung cancer. Overall study findings and caveats: The study found T cell clonality highest in uninvolved adjacent lung, above tumor. A denser population of T cells in blood accompanied longer overall survival. Sequencing was restricted to one tumor region; therefore, heterogeneity remains possible.

Remarks on this clone: Its antigen is as yet unknown.

Libraries were prepared by immunoSEQ multiplex PCR; TCRdb keeps only in-frame clonotypes and omits some of them. The sample lists roughly 30,000 clones; roughly 90% were seen once. Germline V lookup: CDR1 WSHSY, CDR2 SAAADI. The ends lost 8 bases at V and 2 bases at J; junction bases unmatched: 1. The CDR3 spans 14 residues. The TCR was taken from a female donor aged 60 or older with stage I lung adenocarcinoma. The sequences come from peripheral blood, collected before any cancer treatment. The chain recombines TRBV10-2 with TRBJ2-5, with 14 bases that match TRBD2. The CDR3 reads CASGLAGGQETQYF. CDR3 bases: TGCGCCAGCGGACTAGCGGGAGGACAAGAGACCCAGTACTTC.